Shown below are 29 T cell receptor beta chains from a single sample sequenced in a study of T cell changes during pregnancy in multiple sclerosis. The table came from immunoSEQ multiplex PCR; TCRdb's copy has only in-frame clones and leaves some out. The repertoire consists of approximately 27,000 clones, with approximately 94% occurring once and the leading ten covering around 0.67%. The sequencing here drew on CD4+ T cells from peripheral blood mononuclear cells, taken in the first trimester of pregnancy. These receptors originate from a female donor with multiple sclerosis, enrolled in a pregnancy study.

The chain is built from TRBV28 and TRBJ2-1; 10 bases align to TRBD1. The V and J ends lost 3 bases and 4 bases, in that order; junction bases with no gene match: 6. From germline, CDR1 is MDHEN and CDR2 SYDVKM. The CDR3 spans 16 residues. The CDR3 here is CASSFLGQGGYNEQFF. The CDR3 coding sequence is TGTGCCAGCAGTTTCTTAGGACAGGGGGGTTACAATGAGCAGTTCTTC.

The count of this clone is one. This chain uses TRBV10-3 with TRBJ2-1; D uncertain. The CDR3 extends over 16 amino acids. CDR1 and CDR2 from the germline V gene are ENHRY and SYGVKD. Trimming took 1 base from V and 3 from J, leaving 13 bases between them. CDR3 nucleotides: TGTGCCATCAGTGAGTTCGGTCATACCCTCTACAATGAGCAGTTCTTC. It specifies CAISEFGHTLYNEQFF.

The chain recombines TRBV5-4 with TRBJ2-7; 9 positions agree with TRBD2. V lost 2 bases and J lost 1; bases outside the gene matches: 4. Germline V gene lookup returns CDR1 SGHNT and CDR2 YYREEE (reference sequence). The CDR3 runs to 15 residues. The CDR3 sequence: CASSFPSGESYEQYF. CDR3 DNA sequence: TGTGCCAGCAGCTTCCCTAGCGGGGAATCCTACGAGCAGTACTTC.

CDR3 DNA sequence: TGTGCCTGGAGTGCGACAGGGACCGGGGAGCTGTTTTTT. Its protein product is CAWSATGTGELFF. J is TRBJ2-2 and V is TRBV30; 7 bases are a match to TRBD1. Germline CDR1 and CDR2: GTSNPN and SVGIG (reference sequence). J lost 5 bases, V lost 1 base, and 1 base had no gene match. The CDR3 runs 13 residues.

In DNA form, the CDR3 reads TGCAGCGTCCAAGGAGCTAACTATGGCTACACCTTC. Translated: CSVQGANYGYTF. The chain carries TRBV29-1 and TRBJ1-2; the D is unclear. Trimming pared 6 bases from V and 0 bases from J, leaving 8 bases between. The CDR3 consists of 12 residues. Germline CDR1 SQVTM, CDR2 ANQGSEA.

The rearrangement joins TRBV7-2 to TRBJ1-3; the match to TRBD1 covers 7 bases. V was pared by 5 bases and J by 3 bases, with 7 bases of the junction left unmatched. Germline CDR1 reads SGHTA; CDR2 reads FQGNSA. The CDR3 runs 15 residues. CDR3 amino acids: CASSATGFFGNTIYF. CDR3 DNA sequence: TGTGCCAGCAGCGCGACAGGGTTCTTTGGAAACACCATATATTTT.

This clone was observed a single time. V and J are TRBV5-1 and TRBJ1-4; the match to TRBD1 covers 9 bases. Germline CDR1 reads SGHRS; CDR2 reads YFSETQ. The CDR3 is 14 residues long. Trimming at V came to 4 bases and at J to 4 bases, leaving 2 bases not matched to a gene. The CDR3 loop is CASSGQGYNEKLFF. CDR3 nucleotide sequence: TGCGCCAGCAGCGGACAGGGGTATAATGAAAAACTGTTTTTT. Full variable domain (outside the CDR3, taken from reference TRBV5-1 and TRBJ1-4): KAGVTQTPRYLIKTRGQQVTLSCSPISGHRSVSWYQQTPGQGLQFLFEYFSETQRNKGNFPGRFSGRQFSNSRSEMNVSTLELGDSALYLCASSGQGYNEKLFFGSGTQLSVL.

The DNA for the CDR3 is TGTGCCAGCAGCCGTCCAGAAGATAATTCACCCCTCCACTTT. It specifies CASSRPEDNSPLHF. This rearrangement joins TRBV11-1 to TRBJ1-6; D gene ambiguous. CDR3 length: 14 residues. CDR1 and CDR2 (germline): SGHAT, FQDESV (reference sequence). Trimming left V 5 bases short and J 5 bases short, with 10 bases between.

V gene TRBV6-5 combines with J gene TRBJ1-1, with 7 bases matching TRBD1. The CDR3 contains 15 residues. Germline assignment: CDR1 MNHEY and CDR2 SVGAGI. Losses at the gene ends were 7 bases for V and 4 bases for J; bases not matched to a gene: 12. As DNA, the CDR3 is TGTGCCAGCAATCACTACACAGGGGTAGGCACTGAAGCTTTCTTT. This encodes CASNHYTGVGTEAFF.

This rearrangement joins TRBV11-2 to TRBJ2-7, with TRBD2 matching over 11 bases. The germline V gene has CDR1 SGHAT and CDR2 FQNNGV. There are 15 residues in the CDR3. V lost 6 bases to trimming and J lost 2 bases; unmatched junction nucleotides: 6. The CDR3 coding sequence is TGTGCCAGCAGGCTCACTAGCGGGGGAACCTACGAGCAGTACTTC. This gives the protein CASRLTSGGTYEQYF.

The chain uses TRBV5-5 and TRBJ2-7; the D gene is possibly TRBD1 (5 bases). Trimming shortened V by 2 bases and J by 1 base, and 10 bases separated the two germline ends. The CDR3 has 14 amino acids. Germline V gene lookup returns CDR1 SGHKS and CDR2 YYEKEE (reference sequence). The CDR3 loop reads CASSFQTASYEQYF. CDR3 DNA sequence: TGTGCCAGCAGCTTCCAGACAGCTTCCTACGAGCAGTACTTC.

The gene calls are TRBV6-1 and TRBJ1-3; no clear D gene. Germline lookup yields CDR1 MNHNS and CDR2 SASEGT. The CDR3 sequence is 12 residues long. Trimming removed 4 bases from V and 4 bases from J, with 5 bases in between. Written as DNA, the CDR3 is TGTGCCAGCAGTGTAGAGGGAAACACCATATATTTT. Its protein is CASSVEGNTIYF.

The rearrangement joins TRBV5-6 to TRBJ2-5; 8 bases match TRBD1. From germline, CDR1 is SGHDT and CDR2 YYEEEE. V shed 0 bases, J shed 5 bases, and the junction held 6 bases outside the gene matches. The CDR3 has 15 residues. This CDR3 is CASSLAPGTGETQYF. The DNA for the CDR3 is TGTGCCAGCAGCTTGGCCCCCGGGACAGGCGAGACCCAGTACTTC.

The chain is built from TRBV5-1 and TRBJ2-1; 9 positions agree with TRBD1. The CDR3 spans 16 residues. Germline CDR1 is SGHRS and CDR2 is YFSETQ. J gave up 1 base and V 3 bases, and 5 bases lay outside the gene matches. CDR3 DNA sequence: TGCGCCAGCAGCTGGATGGGACAGGGATCCTACAATGAGCAGTTCTTC. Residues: CASSWMGQGSYNEQFF.

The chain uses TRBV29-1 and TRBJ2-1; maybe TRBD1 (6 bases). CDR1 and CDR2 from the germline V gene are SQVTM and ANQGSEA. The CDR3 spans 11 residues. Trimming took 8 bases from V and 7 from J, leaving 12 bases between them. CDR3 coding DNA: TGCAGCCAAAGGGGGACGAATGAGCAGTTCTTC. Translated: CSQRGTNEQFF.

Here the CDR3 DNA reads TGTGCCAGCAGCGTAGTTCCAGGGTCCTATGATGAAGCTTTCTTT. Translation gives CASSVVPGSYDEAFF. The chain couples TRBV9 to TRBJ1-1; possible D gene TRBD1, 5 bases. Germline V gene sequence: CDR1 SGDLS, CDR2 YYNGEE. The length of the CDR3 is 15 residues. V lost 0 bases to trimming and J lost 7 bases, with 16 bases between them.

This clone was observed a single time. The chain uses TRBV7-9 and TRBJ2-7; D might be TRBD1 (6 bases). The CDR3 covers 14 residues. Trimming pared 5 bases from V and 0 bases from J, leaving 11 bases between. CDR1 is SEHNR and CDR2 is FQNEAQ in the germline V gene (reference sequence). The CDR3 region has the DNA TGTGCCAGCAGCCGGGACACCCTCTCCTACGAGCAGTACTTC. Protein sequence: CASSRDTLSYEQYF.

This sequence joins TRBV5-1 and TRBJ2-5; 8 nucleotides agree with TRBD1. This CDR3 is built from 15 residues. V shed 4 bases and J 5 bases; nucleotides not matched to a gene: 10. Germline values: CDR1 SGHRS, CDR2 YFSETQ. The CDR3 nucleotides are TGCGCCAGCAGCCTACAATATCCAGGGGGCGAGACCCAGTACTTC. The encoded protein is CASSLQYPGGETQYF.

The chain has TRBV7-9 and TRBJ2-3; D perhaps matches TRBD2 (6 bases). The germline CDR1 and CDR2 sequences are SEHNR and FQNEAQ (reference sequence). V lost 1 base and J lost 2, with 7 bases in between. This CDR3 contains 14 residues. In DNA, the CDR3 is TGTGCCAGCAGCTTAGGGACTATCACAGATACGCAGTATTTT. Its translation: CASSLGTITDTQYF.

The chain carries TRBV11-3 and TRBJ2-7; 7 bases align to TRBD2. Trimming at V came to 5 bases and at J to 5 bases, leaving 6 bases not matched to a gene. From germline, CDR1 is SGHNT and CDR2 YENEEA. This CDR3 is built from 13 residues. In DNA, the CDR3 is TGTGCCAGCAGCCCGGGGGGTGGACACGAGCAGTACTTC. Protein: CASSPGGGHEQYF.

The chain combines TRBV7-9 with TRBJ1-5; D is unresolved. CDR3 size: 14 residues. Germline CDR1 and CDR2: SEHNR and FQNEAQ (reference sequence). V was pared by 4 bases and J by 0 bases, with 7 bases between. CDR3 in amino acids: CASSSRGSNQPQHF. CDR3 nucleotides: TGTGCCAGCAGCTCACGAGGTAGCAATCAGCCCCAGCATTTT.

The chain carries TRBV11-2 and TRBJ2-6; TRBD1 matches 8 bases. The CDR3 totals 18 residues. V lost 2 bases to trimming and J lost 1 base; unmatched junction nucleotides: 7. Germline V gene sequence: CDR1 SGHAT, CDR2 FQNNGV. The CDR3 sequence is CASSLSAGGVSGANVLTF. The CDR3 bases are TGTGCCAGCAGCTTATCGGCAGGGGGCGTATCTGGGGCCAACGTCCTGACTTTC.

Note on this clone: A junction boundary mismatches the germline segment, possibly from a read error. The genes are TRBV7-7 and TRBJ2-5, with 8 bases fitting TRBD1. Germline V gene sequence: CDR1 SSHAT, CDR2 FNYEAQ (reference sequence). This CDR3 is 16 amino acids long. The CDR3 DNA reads TGTGCTAGCAGCCCCCAAGGGTCAGGGGGCACGGAGACCCAGTACTTC. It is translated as CASSPQGSGGTETQYF. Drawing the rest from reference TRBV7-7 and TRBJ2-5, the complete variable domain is GAGVSQSPRYKVTKRGQDVTLRCDPISSHATLYWYQQALGQGPEFLTYFNYEAQPDKSGLPSDRFSAERPEGSISTLTIQRTEQRDSAMYRCASSPQGSGGTETQYFGPGTRLLVL.

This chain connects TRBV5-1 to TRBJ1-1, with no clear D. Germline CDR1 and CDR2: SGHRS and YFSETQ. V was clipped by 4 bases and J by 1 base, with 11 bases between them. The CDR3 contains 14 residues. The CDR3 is CASSASSSNTEAFF. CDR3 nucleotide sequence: TGCGCCAGCAGCGCGAGCTCCTCGAACACTGAAGCTTTCTTT.

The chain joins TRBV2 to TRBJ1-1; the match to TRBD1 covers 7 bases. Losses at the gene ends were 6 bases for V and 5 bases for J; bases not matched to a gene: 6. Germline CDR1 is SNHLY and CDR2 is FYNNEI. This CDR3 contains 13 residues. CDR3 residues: CASRKGALTEAFF. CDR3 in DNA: TGTGCCAGCAGGAAGGGGGCGCTTACTGAAGCTTTCTTT. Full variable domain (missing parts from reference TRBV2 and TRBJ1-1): EPEVTQTPSHQVTQMGQEVILRCVPISNHLYFYWYRQILGQKVEFLVSFYNNEISEKSEIFDDQFSVERPDGSNFTLKIRSTKLEDSAMYFCASRKGALTEAFFGQGTRLTVV.

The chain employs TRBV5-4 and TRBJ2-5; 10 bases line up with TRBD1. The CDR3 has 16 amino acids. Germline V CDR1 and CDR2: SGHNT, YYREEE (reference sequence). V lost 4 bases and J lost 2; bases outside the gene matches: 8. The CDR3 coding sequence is TGTGCCAGCAGCGCGACCGGGACAGGGGATCAAGAGACCCAGTACTTC. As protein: CASSATGTGDQETQYF. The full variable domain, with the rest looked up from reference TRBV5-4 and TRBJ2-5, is ETGVTQSPTHLIKTRGQQVTLRCSSQSGHNTVSWYQQALGQGPQFIFQYYREEENGRGNFPPRFSGLQFPNYSSELNVNALELDDSALYLCASSATGTGDQETQYFGPGTRLLVL.

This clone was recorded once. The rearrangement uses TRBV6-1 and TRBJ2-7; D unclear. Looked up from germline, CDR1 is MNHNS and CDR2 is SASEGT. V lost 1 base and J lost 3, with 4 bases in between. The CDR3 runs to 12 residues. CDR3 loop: CASSEVGYEQYF. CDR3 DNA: TGTGCCAGCAGTGAAGTCGGCTACGAGCAGTACTTC.

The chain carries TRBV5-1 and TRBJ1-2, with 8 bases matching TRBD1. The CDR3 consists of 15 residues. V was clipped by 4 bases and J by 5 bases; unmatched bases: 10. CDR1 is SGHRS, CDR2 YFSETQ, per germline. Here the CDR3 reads CASSTPLDRAYGYTF. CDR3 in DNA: TGCGCCAGCAGCACTCCTCTGGACAGGGCTTATGGCTACACCTTC.

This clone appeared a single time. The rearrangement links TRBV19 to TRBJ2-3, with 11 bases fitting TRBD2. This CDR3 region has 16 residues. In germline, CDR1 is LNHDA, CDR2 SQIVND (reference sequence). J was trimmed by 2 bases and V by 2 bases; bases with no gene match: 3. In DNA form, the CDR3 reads TGTGCCAGTAGTATACTAGCGGGGGGCCACACAGATACGCAGTATTTT. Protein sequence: CASSILAGGHTDTQYF.